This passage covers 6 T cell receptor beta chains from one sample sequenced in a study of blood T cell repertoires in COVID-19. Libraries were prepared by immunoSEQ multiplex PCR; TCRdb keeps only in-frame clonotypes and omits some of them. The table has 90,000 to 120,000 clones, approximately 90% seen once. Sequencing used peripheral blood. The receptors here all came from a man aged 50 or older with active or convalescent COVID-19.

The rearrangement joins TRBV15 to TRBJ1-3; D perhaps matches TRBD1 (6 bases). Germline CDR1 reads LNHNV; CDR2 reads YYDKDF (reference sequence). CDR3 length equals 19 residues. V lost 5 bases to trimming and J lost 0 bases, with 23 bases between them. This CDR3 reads CATSFDSVLSRGSGNTIYF. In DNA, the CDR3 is TGTGCCACCAGCTTTGATAGCGTGTTGAGCAGGGGCTCTGGAAACACCATATATTTT.

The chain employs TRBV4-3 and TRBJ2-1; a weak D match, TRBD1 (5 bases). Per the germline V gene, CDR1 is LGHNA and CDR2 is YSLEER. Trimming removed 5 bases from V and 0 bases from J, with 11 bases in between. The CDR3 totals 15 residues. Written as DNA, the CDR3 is TGCGCCAGCAGCAGACAGCCCGACTCCTACAATGAGCAGTTCTTC. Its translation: CASSRQPDSYNEQFF.

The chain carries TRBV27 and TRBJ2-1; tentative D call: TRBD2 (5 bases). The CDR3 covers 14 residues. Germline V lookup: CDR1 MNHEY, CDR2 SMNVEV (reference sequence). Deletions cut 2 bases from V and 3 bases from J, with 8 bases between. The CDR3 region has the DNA TGTGCCAGCAGTTTAGGTAGCGTCTACAATGAGCAGTTCTTC. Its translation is CASSLGSVYNEQFF.

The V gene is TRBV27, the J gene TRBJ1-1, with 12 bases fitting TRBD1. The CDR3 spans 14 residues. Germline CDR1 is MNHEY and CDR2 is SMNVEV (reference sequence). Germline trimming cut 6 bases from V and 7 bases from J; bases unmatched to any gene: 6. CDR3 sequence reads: CASRGTGGEIEAFF. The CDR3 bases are TGTGCCAGCAGGGGGACAGGGGGCGAAATTGAAGCTTTCTTT.

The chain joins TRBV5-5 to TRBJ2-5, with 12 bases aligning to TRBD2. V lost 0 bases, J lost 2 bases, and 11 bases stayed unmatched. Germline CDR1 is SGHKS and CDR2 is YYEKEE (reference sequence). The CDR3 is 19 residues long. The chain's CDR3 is CASSLEGSTSGGPQETQYF. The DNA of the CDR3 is TGTGCCAGCAGCTTGGAGGGTTCGACTAGCGGGGGACCGCAAGAGACCCAGTACTTC. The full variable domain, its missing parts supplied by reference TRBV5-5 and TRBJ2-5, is DAGVTQSPTHLIKTRGQQVTLRCSPISGHKSVSWYQQVLGQGPQFIFQYYEKEERGRGNFPDRFSARQFPNYSSELNVNALLLGDSALYLCASSLEGSTSGGPQETQYFGPGTRLLVL.

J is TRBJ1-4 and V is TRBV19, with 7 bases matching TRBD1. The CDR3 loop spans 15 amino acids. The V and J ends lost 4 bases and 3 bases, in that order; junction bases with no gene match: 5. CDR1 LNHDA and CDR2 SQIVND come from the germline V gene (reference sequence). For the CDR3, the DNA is TGTGCCAGTAGTACCCGACAGGGCTCTAATGAAAAACTGTTTTTT. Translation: CASSTRQGSNEKLFF.